The T cell receptor beta chain under discussion was sequenced for a study of CD8 T cells in Susac syndrome. The RNA input was about 0.5 to 1 ug, and it was reverse transcribed with random hexamers. The amplification used immunoSEQ multiplex PCR on TCR beta CDR3; it spanned 54 Vbeta and 13 Jbeta. TCRdb ran MiXCR on the immunoSEQ multiplex PCR reads and lists one entry per CDR3 protein. The sample consists of 100,000 to 150,000 distinct CDR3 sequences, approximately 79% of them appearing once. Sequenced sample: CD8+ T cells from PBMCs. The TCR comes from a human donor with multiple sclerosis.

CDR3 DNA: TGCGCCAGCAGCCAAGATCGGAATGAGCAGTTCTTC. Encoded protein: CASSQDRNEQFF. The chain uses TRBV4-1 and TRBJ2-1; D unclear. V was cut by 0 bases and J by 7 bases, with 4 bases left in between. Germline V lookup: CDR1 MGHRA, CDR2 YSYEKL. This CDR3 contains 12 residues.